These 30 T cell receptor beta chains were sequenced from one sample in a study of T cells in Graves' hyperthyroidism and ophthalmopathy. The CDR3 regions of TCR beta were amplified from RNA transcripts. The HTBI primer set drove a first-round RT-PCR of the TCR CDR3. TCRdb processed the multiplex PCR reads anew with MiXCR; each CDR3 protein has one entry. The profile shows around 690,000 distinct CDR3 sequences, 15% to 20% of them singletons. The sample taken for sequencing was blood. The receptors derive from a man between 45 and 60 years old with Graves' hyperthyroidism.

As DNA, the CDR3 is TGTGCCAGCAAAGAGCACTCCTACGAGCAGTACTTC. It codes for CASKEHSYEQYF. The chain is built from TRBV2 and TRBJ2-7, with D uncertain. Trimming shortened V by 7 bases and J by 0 bases, and 7 bases separated the two germline ends. CDR3 length: 12 amino acids. Germline V gene sequence: CDR1 SNHLY, CDR2 FYNNEI.

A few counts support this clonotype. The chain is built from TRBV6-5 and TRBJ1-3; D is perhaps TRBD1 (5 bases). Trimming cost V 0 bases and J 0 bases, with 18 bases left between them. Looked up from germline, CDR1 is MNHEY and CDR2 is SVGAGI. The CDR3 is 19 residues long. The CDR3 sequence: CASSYSTEWLSNSGNTIYF. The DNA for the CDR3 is TGTGCCAGCAGTTACTCGACAGAGTGGCTGTCCAACTCTGGAAACACCATATATTTT.

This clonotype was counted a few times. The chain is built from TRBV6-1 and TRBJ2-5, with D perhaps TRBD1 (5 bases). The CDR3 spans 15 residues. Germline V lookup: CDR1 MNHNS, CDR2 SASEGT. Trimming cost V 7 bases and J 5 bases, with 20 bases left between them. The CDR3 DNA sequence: TGTGCCAGCACACCAAGGGGTGTTTCTGGGGAGACCCAGTACTTC. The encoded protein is CASTPRGVSGETQYF.

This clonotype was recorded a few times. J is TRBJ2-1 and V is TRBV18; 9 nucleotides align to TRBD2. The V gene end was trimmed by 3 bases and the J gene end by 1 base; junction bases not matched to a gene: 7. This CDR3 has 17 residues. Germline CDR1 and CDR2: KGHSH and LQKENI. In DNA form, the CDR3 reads TGTGCCAGCTCACCCAGGACTAGCGTTGGGTCCTACAATGAGCAGTTCTTC. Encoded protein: CASSPRTSVGSYNEQFF.

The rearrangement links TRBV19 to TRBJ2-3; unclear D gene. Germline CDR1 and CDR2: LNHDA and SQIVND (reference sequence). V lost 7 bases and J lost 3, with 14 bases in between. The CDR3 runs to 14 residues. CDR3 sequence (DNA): TGTGCCAGTAAACTTGGGGTCGGAACAGATACGCAGTATTTT. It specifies CASKLGVGTDTQYF.

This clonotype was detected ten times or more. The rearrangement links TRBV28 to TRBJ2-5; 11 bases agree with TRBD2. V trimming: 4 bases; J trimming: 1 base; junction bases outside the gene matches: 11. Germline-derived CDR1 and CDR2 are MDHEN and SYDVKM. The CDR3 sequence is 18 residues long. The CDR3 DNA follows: TGTGCCAGCAGTTCCCAGGACGGGACTAGCGGCCCCCAAGAGACCCAGTACTTC. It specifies CASSSQDGTSGPQETQYF. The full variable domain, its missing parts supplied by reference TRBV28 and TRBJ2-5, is DVKVTQSSRYLVKRTGEKVFLECVQDMDHENMFWYRQDPGLGLRLIYFSYDVKMKEKGDIPEGYSVSREKKERFSLILESASTNQTSMYLCASSSQDGTSGPQETQYFGPGTRLLVL.

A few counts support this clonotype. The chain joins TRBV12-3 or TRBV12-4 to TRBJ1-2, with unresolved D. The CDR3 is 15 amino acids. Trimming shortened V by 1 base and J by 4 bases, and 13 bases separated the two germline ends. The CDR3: CASSLDSSVSYGYTF. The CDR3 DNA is TGTGCCAGCAGTTTAGACAGCTCCGTATCCTATGGCTACACCTTC.

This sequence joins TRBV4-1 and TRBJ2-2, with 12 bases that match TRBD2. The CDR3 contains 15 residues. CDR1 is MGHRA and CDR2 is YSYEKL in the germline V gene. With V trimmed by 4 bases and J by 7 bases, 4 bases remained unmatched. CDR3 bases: TGCGCCAGCAGCCGACTAGCGGGAGAAAACGGGGAGCTGTTTTTT. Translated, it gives CASSRLAGENGELFF.

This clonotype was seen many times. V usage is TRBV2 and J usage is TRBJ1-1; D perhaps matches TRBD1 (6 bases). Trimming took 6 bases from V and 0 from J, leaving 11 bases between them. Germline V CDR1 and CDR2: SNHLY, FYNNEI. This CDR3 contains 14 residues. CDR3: CASSQGIMNTEAFF. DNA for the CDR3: TGTGCCAGCAGCCAGGGGATAATGAACACTGAAGCTTTCTTT.

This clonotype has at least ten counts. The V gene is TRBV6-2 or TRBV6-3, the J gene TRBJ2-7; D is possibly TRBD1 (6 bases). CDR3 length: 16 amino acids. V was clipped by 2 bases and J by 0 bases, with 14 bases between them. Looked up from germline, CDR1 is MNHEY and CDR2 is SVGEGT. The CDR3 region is CASSYRILDSSYEQYF. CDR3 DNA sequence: TGTGCCAGCAGTTACCGAATATTGGACAGCTCCTACGAGCAGTACTTC.

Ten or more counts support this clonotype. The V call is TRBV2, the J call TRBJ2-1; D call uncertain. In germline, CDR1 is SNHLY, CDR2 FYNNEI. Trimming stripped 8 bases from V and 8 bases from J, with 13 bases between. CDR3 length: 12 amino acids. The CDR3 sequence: CASYLIADEQFF. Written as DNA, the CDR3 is TGTGCCAGCTACTTAATCGCCGATGAGCAGTTCTTC.

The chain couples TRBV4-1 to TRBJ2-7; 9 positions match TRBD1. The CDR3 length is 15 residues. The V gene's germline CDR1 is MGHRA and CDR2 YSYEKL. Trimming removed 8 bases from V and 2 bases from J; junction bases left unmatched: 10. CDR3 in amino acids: CASRSAGTGPYEQYF. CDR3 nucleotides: TGCGCCAGCCGGTCGGCCGGGACAGGGCCCTACGAGCAGTACTTC.

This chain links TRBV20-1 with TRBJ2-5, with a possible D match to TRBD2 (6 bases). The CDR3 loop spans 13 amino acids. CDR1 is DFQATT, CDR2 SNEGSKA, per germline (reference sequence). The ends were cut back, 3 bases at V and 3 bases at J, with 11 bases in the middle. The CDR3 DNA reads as TGCAGTGCTAGTCGGGACTTCGAAGAGACCCAGTACTTC. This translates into CSASRDFEETQYF.

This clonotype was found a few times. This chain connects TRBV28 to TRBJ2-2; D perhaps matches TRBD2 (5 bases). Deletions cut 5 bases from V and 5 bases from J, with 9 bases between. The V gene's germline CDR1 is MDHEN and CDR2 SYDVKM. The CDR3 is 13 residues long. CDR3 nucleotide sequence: TGTGCCAGCAGTCGGACTCAAACCGGGGAGCTGTTTTTT. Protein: CASSRTQTGELFF.

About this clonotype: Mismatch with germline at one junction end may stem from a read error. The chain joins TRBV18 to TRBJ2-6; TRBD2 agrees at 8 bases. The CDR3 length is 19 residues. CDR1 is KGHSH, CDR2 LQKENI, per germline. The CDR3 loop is CASSPPLSGGPSGANVLTF. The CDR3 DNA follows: TGTGCCAGCTCACCACCGTTATCGGGAGGGCCTTCTGGTGCCAACGTCCTGACTTTC.

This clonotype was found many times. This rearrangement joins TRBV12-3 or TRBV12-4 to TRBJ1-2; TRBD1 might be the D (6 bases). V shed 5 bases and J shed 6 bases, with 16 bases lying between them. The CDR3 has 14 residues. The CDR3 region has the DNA TGTGCCAGCAGTACTTCTGGAGGGGGAAATGGCTACACCTTC. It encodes CASSTSGGGNGYTF.

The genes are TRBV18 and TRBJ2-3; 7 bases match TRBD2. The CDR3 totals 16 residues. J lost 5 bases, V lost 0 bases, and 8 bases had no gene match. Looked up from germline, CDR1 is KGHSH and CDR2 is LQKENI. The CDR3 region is CASSPPTGGLGDTQYF. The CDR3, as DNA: TGTGCCAGCTCACCACCGACGGGAGGCCTTGGAGATACGCAGTATTTT. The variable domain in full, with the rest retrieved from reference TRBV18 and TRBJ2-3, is NAGVMQNPRHLVRRRGQEARLRCSPMKGHSHVYWYRQLPEEGLKFMVYLQKENIIDESGMPKERFSAEFPKEGPSILRIQQVVRGDSAAYFCASSPPTGGLGDTQYFGPGTRLTVL.

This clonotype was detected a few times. CDR3 amino acids: CASILGGLNEQFF. The CDR3 DNA sequence: TGTGCCAGCATCTTGGGGGGGCTCAATGAGCAGTTCTTC. The chain has TRBV11-2 and TRBJ2-1, with D perhaps matching TRBD2 (7 bases). The germline V and J ends were trimmed by 7 bases and 6 bases, with 13 bases remaining between them. The CDR3 spans 13 residues. Looked up from germline, CDR1 is SGHAT and CDR2 is FQNNGV.

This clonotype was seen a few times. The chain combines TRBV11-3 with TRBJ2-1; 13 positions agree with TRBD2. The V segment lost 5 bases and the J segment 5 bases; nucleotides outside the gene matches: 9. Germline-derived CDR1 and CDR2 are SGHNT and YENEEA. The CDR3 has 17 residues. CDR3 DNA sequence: TGTGCCAGCAGCCCTTCGGGACTAGCGGGAACTGACAATGAGCAGTTCTTC. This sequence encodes CASSPSGLAGTDNEQFF.

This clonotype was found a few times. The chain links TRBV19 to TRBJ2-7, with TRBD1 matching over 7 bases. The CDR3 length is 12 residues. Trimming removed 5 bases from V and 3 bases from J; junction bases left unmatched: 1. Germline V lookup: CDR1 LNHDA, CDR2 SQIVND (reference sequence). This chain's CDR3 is CASSDRDYEQYF. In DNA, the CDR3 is TGTGCCAGTAGTGACAGGGACTACGAGCAGTACTTC.

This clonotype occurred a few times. The CDR3, as DNA: TGTGCCAGCAGTATAAACCCGAGGGCGGCGAACACTGAAGCTTTCTTT. Encoded protein: CASSINPRAANTEAFF. V and J are TRBV7-9 and TRBJ1-1, with unresolved D. In germline, CDR1 is SEHNR, CDR2 FQNEAQ (reference sequence). This CDR3 region has 16 residues. V gave up 6 bases and J gave up 1 base, with 18 bases separating them.

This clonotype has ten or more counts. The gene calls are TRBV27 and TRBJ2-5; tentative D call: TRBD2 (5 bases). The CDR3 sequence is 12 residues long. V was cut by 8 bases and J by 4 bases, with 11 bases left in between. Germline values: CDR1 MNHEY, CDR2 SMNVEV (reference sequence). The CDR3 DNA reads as TGTGCCAGCGGCGGGCGGCGAGAGACCCAGTACTTC. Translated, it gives CASGGRRETQYF.

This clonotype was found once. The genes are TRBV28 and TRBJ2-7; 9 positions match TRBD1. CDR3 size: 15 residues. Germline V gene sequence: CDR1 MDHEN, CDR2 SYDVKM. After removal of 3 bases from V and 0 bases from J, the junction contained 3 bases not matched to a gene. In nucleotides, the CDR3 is TGTGCCAGCAGTTTGTGGGACAGGGTCTCCTACGAGCAGTACTTC. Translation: CASSLWDRVSYEQYF.

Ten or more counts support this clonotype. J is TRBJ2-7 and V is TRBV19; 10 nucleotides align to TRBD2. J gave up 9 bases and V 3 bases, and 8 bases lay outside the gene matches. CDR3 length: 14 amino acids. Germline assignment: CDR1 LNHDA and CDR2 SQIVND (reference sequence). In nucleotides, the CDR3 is TGTGCCAGTAGTATCCTAGCGGGAGCGGAATCGCAGTACTTC. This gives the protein CASSILAGAESQYF.

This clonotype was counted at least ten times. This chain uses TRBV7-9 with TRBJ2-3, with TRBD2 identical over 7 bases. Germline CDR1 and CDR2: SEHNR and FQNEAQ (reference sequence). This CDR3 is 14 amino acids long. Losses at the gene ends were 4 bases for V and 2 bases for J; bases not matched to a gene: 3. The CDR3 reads CASSWAGDTDTQYF. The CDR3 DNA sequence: TGTGCCAGCAGCTGGGCGGGAGACACAGATACGCAGTATTTT.

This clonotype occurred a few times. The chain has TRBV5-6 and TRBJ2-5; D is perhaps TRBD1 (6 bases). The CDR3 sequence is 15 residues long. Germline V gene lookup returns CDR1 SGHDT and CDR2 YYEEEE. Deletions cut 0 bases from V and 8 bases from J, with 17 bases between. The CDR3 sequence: CASSLGRTEKRTQYF. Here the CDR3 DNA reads TGTGCCAGCAGCTTGGGTCGGACAGAGAAGAGAACCCAGTACTTC. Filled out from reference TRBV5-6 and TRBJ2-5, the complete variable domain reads DAGVTQSPTHLIKTRGQQVTLRCSPKSGHDTVSWYQQALGQGPQFIFQYYEEEERQRGNFPDRFSGHQFPNYSSELNVNALLLGDSALYLCASSLGRTEKRTQYFGPGTRLLVL.

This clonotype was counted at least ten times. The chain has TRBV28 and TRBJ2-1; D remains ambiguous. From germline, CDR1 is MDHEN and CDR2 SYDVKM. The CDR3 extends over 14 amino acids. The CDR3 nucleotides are TGTGCTACCGTTGATACAGTCCGTAACAATGAGCAGTTCTTC. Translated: CATVDTVRNNEQFF. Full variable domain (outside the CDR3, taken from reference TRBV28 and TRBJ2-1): DVKVTQSSRYLVKRTGEKVFLECVQDMDHENMFWYRQDPGLGLRLIYFSYDVKMKEKGDIPEGYSVSREKKERFSLILESASTNQTSMYLCATVDTVRNNEQFFGPGTRLTVL.

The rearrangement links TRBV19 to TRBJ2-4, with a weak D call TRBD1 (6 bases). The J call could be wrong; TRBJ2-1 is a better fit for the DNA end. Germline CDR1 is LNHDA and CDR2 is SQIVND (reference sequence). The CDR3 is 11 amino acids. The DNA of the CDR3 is TGTGCCAGTAGTATCAGGGGTAATCAGTTCTTC. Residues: CASSIRGNQFF.

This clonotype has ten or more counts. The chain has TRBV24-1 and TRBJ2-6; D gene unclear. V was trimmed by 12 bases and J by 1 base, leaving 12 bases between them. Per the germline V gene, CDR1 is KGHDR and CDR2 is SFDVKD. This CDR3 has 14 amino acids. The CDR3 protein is CAVGALSGANVLTF. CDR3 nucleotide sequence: TGTGCCGTGGGCGCCCTATCTGGGGCCAACGTCCTGACTTTC.

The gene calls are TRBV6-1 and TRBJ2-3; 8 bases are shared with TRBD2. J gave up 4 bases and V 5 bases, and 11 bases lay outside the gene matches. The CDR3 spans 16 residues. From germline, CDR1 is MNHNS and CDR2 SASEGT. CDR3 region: CASSFATGTSPDTQYF. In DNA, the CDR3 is TGTGCCAGCAGTTTCGCTACCGGGACTAGTCCAGATACGCAGTATTTT.